The rows below give T cell receptor beta chains drawn from one sample of a study of cytomegalovirus exposure and HLA in healthy donors. Clones were read by immunoSEQ multiplex PCR, and TCRdb kept only the in-frame ones, dropping some. The top ten hold roughly 1.2% of the sample, which has under 250,000 clones, about 81% seen once. The sample consisted of PBMCs. The receptors come from a woman in her twenties or thirties in good health and CMV-seronegative. The CDR3 runs from the conserved cysteine through the conserved F or W. The order of the fields is clone size, V gene, J gene, D gene, CDR3 DNA, CDR3 protein. A D gene is named only where the DNA matches it firmly. Clone size is not always given. Where it is, it says once, few, many or a class for expanded clones.

>NA|TRBV6-5|TRBJ2-1|TRBD2
TGTGCCAGCCAACGAGCGGGGCTACTGTTCTTC
CASQRAGLLFF
>NA|TRBV6-5|TRBJ1-5|NA
TGTGCCAGCAGTTACTCGATAACGGGGAATCAGCCCCAGCATTTC
CASSYSITGNQPQHF
>few|TRBV5-1|TRBJ2-2|NA
TGCGCCAGCAGCTCCTCAGGGGAGGGAGCGACGGTCCTGTTTTTT
CASSSSGEGATVLFF
>few|TRBV14|TRBJ1-6|TRBD1
TGTGCCAGCAGCCACCTGACAGGGAATAATTCACCCCTCCACTTT
CASSHLTGNNSPLHF
>few|TRBV27|TRBJ2-7|TRBD2
TGTGCCAGCAGTCCTTCGACTAGCGGGAGCTACGAGCAGTACTTC
CASSPSTSGSYEQYF
>NA|TRBV18|TRBJ1-2|TRBD1
TGTGCCAGCTCACGACAGGGTTACGATGGCTACACCTTC
CASSRQGYDGYTF
>NA|TRBV7-8|TRBJ2-2|TRBD2
TGTGCCAGCAGTCAGGCGGGAGGGGCCACCGGGGAGCTGTTTTTT
CASSQAGGATGELFF
>NA|TRBV6-5|TRBJ2-6|NA
TGTGCCGCGGGCGGCAAAGCTGGGGCCAACGTCCTGACTTTC
CAAGGKAGANVLTF
>NA|TRBV30|TRBJ2-5|TRBD2
TGTGCCTGGAGACTAGCGGTCCAAGAGACCCAGTACTTC
CAWRLAVQETQYF
>NA|TRBV20-1|TRBJ2-7|NA
TGCAGTGCCACAGAGTCCGCCGAGCAGTACTTC
CSATESAEQYF
>once|TRBV5-1|TRBJ1-4|TRBD1
TGCGCCAGCAGCCAGTCCCGGGACAGGGGGAGAATGGGTTTTGAAAAACTGTTTTTT
CASSQSRDRGRMGFEKLFF
>NA|TRBV6-1|TRBJ2-7|NA
TGTGCCAGCAGGGATTATCAGGAACGCTACGAGCAGTACTTC
CASRDYQERYEQYF
>few|TRBV30|TRBJ2-5|TRBD2
TGTGCCTGGAGTGGACGACCTAGCGGACCTTCCCAAGAGACCCAGTACTTC
CAWSGRPSGPSQETQYF
>NA|TRBV6-5|TRBJ2-1|TRBD1
TGTGCCAGCAGGCGACAGGGGGCTGACAATGAGCAGTTCTTC
CASRRQGADNEQFF
>NA|TRBV5-6|TRBJ1-5|TRBD1
TGTGCCAGCAGCCTATGGACAGGGGTGCAGCCCCAGCATTTT
CASSLWTGVQPQHF
>NA|TRBV6-1|TRBJ1-5|TRBD1
TGTGCCAGCAGTCGGGACAGGGGCAATCAGCCCCAGCATTTT
CASSRDRGNQPQHF
>NA|TRBV9|TRBJ2-6|NA
TGTGCCAGCAGCGTAGGCCGGGGCTCTGGGGCCAACGTCCTGACTTTC
CASSVGRGSGANVLTF
>NA|TRBV4-1|TRBJ2-1|TRBD2
TGCGCCAGCAGTCTCCAAGCGGGAGGAGGGGCGTACAATGAGCAGTTCTTC
CASSLQAGGGAYNEQFF
>NA|TRBV30|TRBJ2-3|NA
TGTGCCTGGAGTGTAGGAAAAGCGGTTAGCACAGATACGCAGTATTTT
CAWSVGKAVSTDTQYF
>few|TRBV2|TRBJ1-2|TRBD1
TGTGCCAGCAGTGAAGCGCTTCAAGGGGGCGGCTACACCTTC
CASSEALQGGGYTF
>once|TRBV7-9|TRBJ1-5|NA
TGTGCCAGCAGCTCCCATTCCCAATCGGGGGATCAGCCCCAGCATTTT
CASSSHSQSGDQPQHF
>NA|TRBV19|TRBJ1-5|NA
TGTGCCAGTCTGCCCAGGGTAGGCAATCAGCCCCAGCATTTT
CASLPRVGNQPQHF
>NA|TRBV30|TRBJ2-1|TRBD2
TGTGCCTCAACCCAGGGCATGGGAGGGGAAAATAATGAGCAGTTCTTC
CASTQGMGGENNEQFF